The present T cell receptor beta chain was sequenced within a study of blood T cell repertoires in COVID-19. About the research overall: Samples came from the United States, Italy and Spain, spanning acute and convalescent COVID-19. Sources were T cells, B-cell-depleted T cells, or PBMCs; the material itself was cDNA or gDNA.

Authors' analysis steps: Quantification of nucleated cells was approximated via reference gene primer amplification. Assay used: immunoSEQ multiplex PCR; TCRdb lists only in-frame clones, some missing. V and J calls and clone size are given by that table; D and trimming were obtained from the DNA. Here the sample spans some 97,000 clones, 80% to 95% being singletons. The CDR3 totals 17 residues. Trimming pared 4 bases from V and 5 bases from J, leaving 21 bases between. In germline, CDR1 is SEHNR, CDR2 FQNEAQ (reference sequence). The sample taken for sequencing was peripheral blood. The clonotype was recovered from a man aged 70 or older with acute or convalescent COVID-19. This chain joins TRBV7-9 and TRBJ2-1, with a possible D match to TRBD1 (7 bases). CDR3 nucleotide sequence: TGTGCCAGCAGCTCCCGTACCAGGGGGAGGAGGGACAATGAGCAGTTCTTC. It translates to CASSSRTRGRRDNEQFF. Based on the CDR3 plus reference TRBV7-9 and TRBJ2-1, the full variable domain is DTGVSQNPRHKITKRGQNVTFRCDPISEHNRLYWYRQTLGQGPEFLTYFQNEAQLEKSRLLSDRFSAERPKGSFSTLEIQRTEQGDSAMYLCASSSRTRGRRDNEQFFGPGTRLTVL.